The clone carrying this T cell receptor (beta chain) came up many times. The V end lost 6 bases, the J end lost 3 bases, and 18 bases lay between the germline ends. CDR3 length equals 16 residues. TCRdb independently ran MiXCR on the 5' RACE reads; one entry per CDR3 protein. The sample gives approximately 150,000 distinct CDR3 sequences, about 6% of which show up once; 2.9% is in the top ten. This sample stems from a study of T cells after yellow fever vaccination. This chain uses TRBV12-3 or TRBV12-4 with TRBJ2-1; perhaps D is TRBD1 or TRBD2 (6 bases each). The sequence derives from a man younger than 35 who received the YFV17D yellow fever vaccine. The sequenced sample was CD4+ T cells sorted from PBMCs, obtained on the day of the first yellow fever vaccination. The CDR3 reads CASRAGGGLVYNEQFF. CDR3 coding DNA: TGTGCCAGCAGGGCCGGGGGCGGACTCGTCTACAATGAGCAGTTCTTC.